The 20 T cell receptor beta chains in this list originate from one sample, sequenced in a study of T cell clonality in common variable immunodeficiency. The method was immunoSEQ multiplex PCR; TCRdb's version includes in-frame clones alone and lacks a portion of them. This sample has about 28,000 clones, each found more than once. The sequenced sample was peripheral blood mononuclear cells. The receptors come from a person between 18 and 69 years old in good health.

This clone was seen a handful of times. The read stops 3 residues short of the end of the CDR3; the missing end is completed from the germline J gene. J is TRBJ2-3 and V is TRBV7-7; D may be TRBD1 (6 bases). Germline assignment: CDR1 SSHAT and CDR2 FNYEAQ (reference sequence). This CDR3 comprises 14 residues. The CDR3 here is CASSLGGTKETQYF. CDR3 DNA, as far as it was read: TGTGCCAGCAGCTTAGGAGGGACAAAAGAGACG.

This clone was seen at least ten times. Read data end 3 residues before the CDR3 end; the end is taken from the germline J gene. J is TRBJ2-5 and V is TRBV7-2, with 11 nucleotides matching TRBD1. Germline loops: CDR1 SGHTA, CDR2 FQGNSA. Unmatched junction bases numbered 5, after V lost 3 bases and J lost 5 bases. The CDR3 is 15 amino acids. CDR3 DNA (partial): TGTGCCAGCAGCTTCGGGACAGGGGGGGGTGAGACC. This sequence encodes CASSFGTGGGET. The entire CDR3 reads CASSFGTGGGETQYF.

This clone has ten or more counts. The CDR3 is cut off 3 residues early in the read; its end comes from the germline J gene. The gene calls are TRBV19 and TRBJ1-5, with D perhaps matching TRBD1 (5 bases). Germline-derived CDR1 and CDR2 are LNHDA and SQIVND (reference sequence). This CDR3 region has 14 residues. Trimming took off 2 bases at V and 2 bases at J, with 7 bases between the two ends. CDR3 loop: CASSISRGNQPQHF. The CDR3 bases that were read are TGTGCCAGTAGTATAAGCAGGGGCAATCAGCCC.

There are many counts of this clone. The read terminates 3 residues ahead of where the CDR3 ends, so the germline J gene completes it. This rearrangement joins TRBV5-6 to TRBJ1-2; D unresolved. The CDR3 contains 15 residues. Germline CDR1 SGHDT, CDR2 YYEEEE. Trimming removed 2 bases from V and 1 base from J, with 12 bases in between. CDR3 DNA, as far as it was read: TGTGCCAGCAGCTTAACATGGCAGGATAACTATGGC. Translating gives CASSLTWQDNYG. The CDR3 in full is CASSLTWQDNYGYTF. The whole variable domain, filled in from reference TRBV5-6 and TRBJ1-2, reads DAGVTQSPTHLIKTRGQQVTLRCSPKSGHDTVSWYQQALGQGPQFIFQYYEEEERQRGNFPDRFSGHQFPNYSSELNVNALLLGDSALYLCASSLTWQDNYGYTFGSGTRLTVV.

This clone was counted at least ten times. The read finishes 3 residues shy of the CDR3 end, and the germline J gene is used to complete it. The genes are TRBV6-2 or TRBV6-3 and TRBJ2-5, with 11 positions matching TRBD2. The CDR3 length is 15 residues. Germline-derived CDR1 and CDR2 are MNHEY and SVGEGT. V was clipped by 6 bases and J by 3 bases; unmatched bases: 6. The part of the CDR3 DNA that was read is TGTGCCAGCAGCTTACTAGCGGGGGAAAAAGAGACC. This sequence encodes CASSLLAGEKET. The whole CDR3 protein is CASSLLAGEKETQYF.

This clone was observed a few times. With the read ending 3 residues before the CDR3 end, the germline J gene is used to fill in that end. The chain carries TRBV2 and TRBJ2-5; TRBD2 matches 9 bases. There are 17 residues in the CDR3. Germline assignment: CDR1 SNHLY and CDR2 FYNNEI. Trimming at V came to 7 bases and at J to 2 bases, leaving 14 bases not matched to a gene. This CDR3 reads CASTLEGPAGGQETQYF. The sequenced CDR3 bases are TGTGCCAGCACTCTAGAAGGGCCAGCGGGGGGTCAAGAGACC. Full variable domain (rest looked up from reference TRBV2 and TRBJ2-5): EPEVTQTPSHQVTQMGQEVILRCVPISNHLYFYWYRQILGQKVEFLVSFYNNEISEKSEIFDDQFSVERPDGSNFTLKIRSTKLEDSAMYFCASTLEGPAGGQETQYFGPGTRLLVL.

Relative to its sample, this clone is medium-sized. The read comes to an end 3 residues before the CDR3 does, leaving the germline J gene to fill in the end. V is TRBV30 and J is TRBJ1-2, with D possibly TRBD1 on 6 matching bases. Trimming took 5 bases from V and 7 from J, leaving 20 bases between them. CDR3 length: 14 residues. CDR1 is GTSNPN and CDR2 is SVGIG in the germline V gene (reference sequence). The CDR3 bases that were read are TGTGCCTGGCTCGGCAGGGGCCTGTTTAGTGGC. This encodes CAWLGRGLFSG. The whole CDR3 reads CAWLGRGLFSGYTF.

The CDR3 bases that were read are TGTGCCCGCCGGAGGACAGGGACGGACACTGAA. Translated, it gives CARRRTGTDTE. The entire CDR3 reads CARRRTGTDTEAFF. This sequence joins TRBV2 and TRBJ1-1, with TRBD1 matching over 8 bases. The DNA ends 3 residues before the CDR3 does, and the rest of the CDR3 is filled in from the germline J gene. Germline-derived CDR1 and CDR2 are SNHLY and FYNNEI. The junction had 11 bases not matched to a gene; V was cut back by 11 bases and J by 3 bases. This CDR3 region has 14 residues.

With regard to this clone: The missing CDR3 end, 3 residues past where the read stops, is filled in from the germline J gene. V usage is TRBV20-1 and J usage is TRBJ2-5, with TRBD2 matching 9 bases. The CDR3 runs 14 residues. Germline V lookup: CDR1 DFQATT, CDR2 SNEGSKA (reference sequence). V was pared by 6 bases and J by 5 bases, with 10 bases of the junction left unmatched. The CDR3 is CSAEIAGARETQYF. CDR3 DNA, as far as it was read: TGCAGTGCAGAGATAGCGGGGGCGAGGGAGACC.

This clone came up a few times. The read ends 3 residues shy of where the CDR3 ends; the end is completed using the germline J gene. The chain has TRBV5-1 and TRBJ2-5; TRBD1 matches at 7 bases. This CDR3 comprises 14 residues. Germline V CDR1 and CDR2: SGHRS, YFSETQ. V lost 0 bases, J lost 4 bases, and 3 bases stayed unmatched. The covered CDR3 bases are TGCGCCAGCAGCTTGGGACAGGGTGGAGAGACC. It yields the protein CASSLGQGGET. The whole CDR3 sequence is CASSLGQGGETQYF.

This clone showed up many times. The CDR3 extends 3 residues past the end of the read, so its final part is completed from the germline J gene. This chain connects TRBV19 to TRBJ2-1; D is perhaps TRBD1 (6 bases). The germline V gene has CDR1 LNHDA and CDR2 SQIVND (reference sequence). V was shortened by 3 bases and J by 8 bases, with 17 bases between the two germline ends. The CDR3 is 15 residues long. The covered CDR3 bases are TGTGCCAGTAGTATCGGAGTGGGGGCAAGGGATGAG. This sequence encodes CASSIGVGARDE. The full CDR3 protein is CASSIGVGARDEQFF.

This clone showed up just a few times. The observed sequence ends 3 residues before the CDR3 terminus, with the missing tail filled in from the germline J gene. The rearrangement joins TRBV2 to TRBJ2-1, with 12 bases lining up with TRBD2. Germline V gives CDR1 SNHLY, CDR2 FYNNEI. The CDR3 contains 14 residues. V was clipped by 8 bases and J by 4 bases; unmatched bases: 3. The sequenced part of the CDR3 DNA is TGTGCCAGCTATGGACTAGCGGGGTACAATGAG. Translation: CASYGLAGYNE. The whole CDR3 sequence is CASYGLAGYNEQFF. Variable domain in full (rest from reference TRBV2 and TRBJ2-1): EPEVTQTPSHQVTQMGQEVILRCVPISNHLYFYWYRQILGQKVEFLVSFYNNEISEKSEIFDDQFSVERPDGSNFTLKIRSTKLEDSAMYFCASYGLAGYNEQFFGPGTRLTVL.

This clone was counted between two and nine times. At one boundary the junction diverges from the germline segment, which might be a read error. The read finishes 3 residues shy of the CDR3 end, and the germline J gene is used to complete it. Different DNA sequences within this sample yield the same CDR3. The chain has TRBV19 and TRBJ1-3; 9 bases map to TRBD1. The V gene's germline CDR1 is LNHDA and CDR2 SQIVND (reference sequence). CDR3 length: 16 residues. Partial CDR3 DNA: TGTGCCAGTATCCCGGGGGGACAGGGATCTGGAAACACG. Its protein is CASIPGGQGSGNT. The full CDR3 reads CASIPGGQGSGNTIYF. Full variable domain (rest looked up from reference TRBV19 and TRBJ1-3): DGGITQSPKYLFRKEGQNVTLSCEQNLNHDAMYWYRQDPGQGLRLIYYSQIVNDFQKGDIAEGYSVSREKKESFPLTVTSAQKNPTAFYLCASIPGGQGSGNTIYFGEGSWLTVV.

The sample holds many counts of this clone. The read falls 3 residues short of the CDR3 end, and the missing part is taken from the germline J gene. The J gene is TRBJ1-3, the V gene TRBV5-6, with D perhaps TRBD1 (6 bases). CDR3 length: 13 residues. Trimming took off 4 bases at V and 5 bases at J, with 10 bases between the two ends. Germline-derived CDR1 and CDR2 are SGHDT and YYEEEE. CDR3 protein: CASSGDTRNTIYF. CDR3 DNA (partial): TGTGCCAGCAGCGGGGACACCCGAAACACC.

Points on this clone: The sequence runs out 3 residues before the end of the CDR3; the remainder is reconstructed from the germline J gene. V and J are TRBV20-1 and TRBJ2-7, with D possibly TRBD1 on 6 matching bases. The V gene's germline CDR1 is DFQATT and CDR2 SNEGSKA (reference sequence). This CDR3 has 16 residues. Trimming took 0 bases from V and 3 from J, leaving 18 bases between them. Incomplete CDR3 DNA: TGCAGTGCTAGAGATCTCTGGACAGTACACAGCTACGAG. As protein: CSARDLWTVHSYE. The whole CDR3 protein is CSARDLWTVHSYEQYF.

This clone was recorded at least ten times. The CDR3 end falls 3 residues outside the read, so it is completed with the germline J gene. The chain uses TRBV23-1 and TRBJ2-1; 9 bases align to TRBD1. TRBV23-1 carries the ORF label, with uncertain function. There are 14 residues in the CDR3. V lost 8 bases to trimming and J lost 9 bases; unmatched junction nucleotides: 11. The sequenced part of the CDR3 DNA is TGCGCCAGCCCGGGACAGGGCCGTTTTATTGAG. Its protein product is CASPGQGRFIE. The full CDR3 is CASPGQGRFIEQFF.

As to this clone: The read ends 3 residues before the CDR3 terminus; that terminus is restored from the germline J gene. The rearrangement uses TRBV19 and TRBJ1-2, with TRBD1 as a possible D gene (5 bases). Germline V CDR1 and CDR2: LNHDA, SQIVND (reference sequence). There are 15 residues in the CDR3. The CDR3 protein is CASKGTSGPPWDYTF. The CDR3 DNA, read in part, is TGTGCCAGTAAAGGGACTAGCGGGCCCCCTTGGGAC.

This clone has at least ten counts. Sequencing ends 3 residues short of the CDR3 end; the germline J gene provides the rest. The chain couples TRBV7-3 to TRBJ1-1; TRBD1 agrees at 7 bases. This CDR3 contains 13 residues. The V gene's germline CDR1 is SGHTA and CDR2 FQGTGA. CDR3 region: CASSTYRGKEAFF. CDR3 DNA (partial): TGTGCCAGCAGCACCTACAGGGGCAAGGAA.

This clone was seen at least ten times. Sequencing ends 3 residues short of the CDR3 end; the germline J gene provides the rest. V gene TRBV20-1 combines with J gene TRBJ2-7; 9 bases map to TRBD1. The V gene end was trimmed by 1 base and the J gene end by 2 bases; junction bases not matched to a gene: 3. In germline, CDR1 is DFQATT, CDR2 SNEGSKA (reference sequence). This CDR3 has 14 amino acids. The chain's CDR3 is CSARGGQGTYEQYF. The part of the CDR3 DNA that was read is TGCAGTGCTAGAGGTGGACAGGGGACCTACGAG.

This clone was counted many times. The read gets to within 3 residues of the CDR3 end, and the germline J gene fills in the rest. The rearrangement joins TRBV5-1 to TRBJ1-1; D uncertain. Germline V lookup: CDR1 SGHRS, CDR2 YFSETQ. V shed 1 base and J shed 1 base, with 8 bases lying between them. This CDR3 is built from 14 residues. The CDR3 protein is CASSLSVKNTEAFF. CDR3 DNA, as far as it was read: TGCGCCAGCAGCTTGTCAGTGAAGAACACTGAA.